Each of the 29 T cell receptor beta chains below was sequenced from the same sample in a study of T cell responses to AZD1222 COVID-19 vaccine. Assay used: immunoSEQ multiplex PCR; TCRdb lists only in-frame clones, some missing. Seen here are 140,000 to 150,000 clones, 85% to 95% observed once, and the top ten hold 1.5% to 2%. This material consisted of peripheral blood, taken on day 0 of AZD1222 vaccination. The receptors here all came from an adult in good health.

The CDR3 coding sequence is TGTGCCAGCAGCCGGACTAGCGGGAAAGATACGCAGTATTTT. This gives the protein CASSRTSGKDTQYF. The rearrangement uses TRBV2 and TRBJ2-3; TRBD2 matches 12 bases. The CDR3 covers 14 residues. Germline V gene lookup returns CDR1 SNHLY and CDR2 FYNNEI. V gave up 6 bases and J gave up 5 bases; unmatched junction bases: 3.

The chain couples TRBV12-3 or TRBV12-4 to TRBJ1-3; no definite D call. Trimming stripped 3 bases from V and 2 bases from J, with 2 bases between. The CDR3 totals 12 residues. The CDR3 spells CASSFAGNTIYF. Here the CDR3 DNA reads TGTGCCAGCAGTTTCGCTGGAAACACCATATATTTT.

The V call is TRBV6-5, the J call TRBJ2-7; TRBD1 agrees at 9 bases. Germline CDR1 and CDR2: MNHEY and SVGAGI. Trimming removed 4 bases from V and 10 bases from J; junction bases left unmatched: 5. This CDR3 is built from 12 residues. The CDR3 loop is CASSFTGGIQYF. As DNA, the CDR3 is TGTGCCAGCAGTTTCACAGGGGGCATCCAGTACTTC.

A single count supports this clone. This rearrangement joins TRBV4-2 to TRBJ1-2; D gene ambiguous. V was trimmed by 0 bases and J by 7 bases, leaving 12 bases between them. CDR1 is LGHNA, CDR2 YNFKEQ, per germline. The CDR3 has 14 residues. CDR3 coding DNA: TGTGCCAGCAGCCAAGATCACAGATCCCCTGGCTACACCTTC. Protein sequence: CASSQDHRSPGYTF.

This clone occurred a few times. V gene TRBV12-5 combines with J gene TRBJ2-3, with D unresolved. CDR3 length: 14 residues. Germline V lookup: CDR1 LGHNT, CDR2 FRNRAP. V lost 1 base and J 0 bases, leaving 5 bases between the germline ends. The CDR3 DNA reads TGTGCTAGTGGTTTGGCCATAAGCACAGATACGCAGTATTTT. Amino acids: CASGLAISTDTQYF.

J is TRBJ1-1 and V is TRBV19; TRBD1 aligns across 7 bases. Germline loops: CDR1 LNHDA, CDR2 SQIVND (reference sequence). The CDR3 contains 14 residues. V was pared by 5 bases and J by 1 base, with 4 bases of the junction left unmatched. The CDR3 DNA sequence: TGTGCCAGTAGTCGTCAGGGGGGGAACACTGAAGCTTTCTTT. It codes for CASSRQGGNTEAFF.

The gene calls are TRBV9 and TRBJ1-2; 7 nucleotides match TRBD1. Trimming took 4 bases from V and 2 from J; bases not matched to a gene: 5. There are 14 residues in the CDR3. Germline lookup yields CDR1 SGDLS and CDR2 YYNGEE. The CDR3 DNA is TGTGCCAGCAGCCAGGGAGGGGGCAACTATGGCTACACCTTC. Its translation is CASSQGGGNYGYTF.

This clone was seen only once. The rearrangement joins TRBV19 to TRBJ2-1, with D tentatively TRBD2 (5 bases). The CDR3 is made up of 15 amino acids. Germline CDR1 and CDR2: LNHDA and SQIVND (reference sequence). Trimming shortened V by 5 bases and J by 6 bases, and 17 bases separated the two germline ends. The CDR3 loop is CASSGRVGQFNEQFF. The CDR3 region has the DNA TGTGCCAGTAGTGGGCGGGTAGGGCAATTCAATGAGCAGTTCTTC. Full variable domain (missing parts from reference TRBV19 and TRBJ2-1): DGGITQSPKYLFRKEGQNVTLSCEQNLNHDAMYWYRQDPGQGLRLIYYSQIVNDFQKGDIAEGYSVSREKKESFPLTVTSAQKNPTAFYLCASSGRVGQFNEQFFGPGTRLTVL.

A few counts support this clone. J is TRBJ2-1 and V is TRBV19; TRBD1 might be the D (5 bases). CDR1 is LNHDA, CDR2 SQIVND, per germline (reference sequence). Between the trimmed V and J ends, which lost 4 bases and 8 bases, there was a span of 12 bases. This CDR3 region has 13 residues. The CDR3 DNA sequence: TGTGCCAGTAGTAAGCGCTGGGGCGATGAGCAGTTCTTC. Residues: CASSKRWGDEQFF.

The gene calls are TRBV12-3 or TRBV12-4 and TRBJ2-7; D unresolved. CDR3 length: 13 amino acids. Trimming took 1 base from V and 3 from J, leaving 7 bases between them. The CDR3 loop is CASSLEQLYEQYF. Written as DNA, the CDR3 is TGTGCCAGCAGTTTAGAACAGCTCTACGAGCAGTACTTC.

The genes are TRBV3-1 (or the pseudogene TRBV3-2) and TRBJ2-1; 8 nucleotides line up with TRBD2. Germline V gene data show CDR1 as LGHDT and CDR2 as YNNKEL (reference sequence). This CDR3 comprises 20 residues. Trimming at V came to 1 base and at J to 0 bases, leaving 14 bases not matched to a gene. CDR3 amino acids: CASSQGLSGGGLLSYNEQFF. The CDR3 DNA follows: TGTGCCAGCAGCCAAGGGTTGAGTGGCGGGGGGCTTCTCTCCTACAATGAGCAGTTCTTC.

The rearrangement links TRBV9 to TRBJ2-7; 14 bases map to TRBD2. CDR3 size: 15 residues. V lost 2 bases and J lost 6; bases outside the gene matches: 4. CDR1 is SGDLS, CDR2 YYNGEE, per germline. For the CDR3, the DNA is TGTGCCAGCAGCGTGGGACTAGCGGGAGAGGTCGAGCAGTACTTC. Translation gives CASSVGLAGEVEQYF.

The chain combines TRBV5-5 with TRBJ2-7; D remains unclear. The V and J ends lost 0 bases and 0 bases respectively, with 7 bases between them. Germline assignment: CDR1 SGHKS and CDR2 YYEKEE (reference sequence). This CDR3 has 14 amino acids. The CDR3 spells CASSLDRSSYEQYF. The CDR3 DNA is TGTGCCAGCAGCTTGGACCGCAGCTCCTACGAGCAGTACTTC. Supplemented by reference TRBV5-5 and TRBJ2-7, the full variable domain reads DAGVTQSPTHLIKTRGQQVTLRCSPISGHKSVSWYQQVLGQGPQFIFQYYEKEERGRGNFPDRFSARQFPNYSSELNVNALLLGDSALYLCASSLDRSSYEQYFGPGTRLTVT.

The V call is TRBV2, the J call TRBJ1-3; tentative D call: TRBD1 (5 bases). V gave up 6 bases and J gave up 0 bases, with 12 bases separating them. This CDR3 has 15 residues. The germline gives CDR1 SNHLY, CDR2 FYNNEI. The CDR3 DNA sequence: TGTGCCAGCAGGGGGACCGTTCGCTCTGGAAACACCATATATTTT. Its protein is CASRGTVRSGNTIYF.

V is TRBV5-4 and J is TRBJ2-7; TRBD1 matches 12 bases. This CDR3 has 16 amino acids. Germline loops: CDR1 SGHNT, CDR2 YYREEE (reference sequence). After removal of 0 bases from V and 4 bases from J, the junction contained 5 bases not matched to a gene. CDR3 in amino acids: CASSLGGTGGWYEQYF. CDR3 in DNA: TGTGCCAGCAGCTTGGGGGGGACAGGGGGCTGGTACGAGCAGTACTTC.

This clone came up once. This rearrangement joins TRBV5-4 to TRBJ1-4; D is possibly TRBD1 (5 bases). This CDR3 comprises 15 residues. Germline V gives CDR1 SGHNT, CDR2 YYREEE (reference sequence). V dropped 0 bases and J dropped 7 bases, with 13 bases sitting between them. CDR3 sequence reads: CASSLGGPGGEKLFF. CDR3 in DNA: TGTGCCAGCAGCTTGGGTGGTCCGGGGGGTGAAAAACTGTTTTTT.

The genes are TRBV6-5 and TRBJ1-4, with D tentatively TRBD1 (5 bases). This CDR3 comprises 15 residues. Trimming took 6 bases from V and 8 from J, leaving 19 bases between them. Germline-derived CDR1 and CDR2 are MNHEY and SVGAGI. CDR3 amino acids: CASRALTGPSEKLFF. Written as DNA, the CDR3 is TGTGCCAGCAGGGCCTTAACGGGGCCTAGCGAAAAACTGTTTTTT.

The chain uses TRBV12-5 and TRBJ2-2, with TRBD1 identical over 9 bases. Germline-derived CDR1 and CDR2 are LGHNT and FRNRAP. The CDR3 length is 15 residues. The V and J ends lost 6 bases and 3 bases, in that order; junction bases with no gene match: 5. DNA for the CDR3: TGTGCTAGTGGACAGGGGGCGGGGGACACCGGGGAGCTGTTTTTT. Amino acids: CASGQGAGDTGELFF.

The V and J genes are TRBV5-6 and TRBJ2-7; 10 bases agree with TRBD2. The CDR3 spans 15 residues. CDR1 and CDR2 from the germline V gene are SGHDT and YYEEEE. The junction had 6 bases not matched to a gene; V was cut back by 2 bases and J by 4 bases. In DNA form, the CDR3 reads TGTGCCAGCAGCTTAGGGTCTAGCGGGAGTTACGAGCAGTACTTC. It is translated as CASSLGSSGSYEQYF.

This clone was counted between two and nine times. The rearrangement links TRBV27 to TRBJ1-5; D remains ambiguous. Germline V gene data show CDR1 as MNHEY and CDR2 as SMNVEV (reference sequence). Between the trimmed V and J ends, which lost 6 bases and 7 bases, there was a span of 10 bases. CDR3 length: 12 residues. The CDR3 sequence is CASSRVGQPQHF. CDR3 nucleotides: TGTGCCAGCAGCCGCGTGGGGCAGCCCCAGCATTTT.

The rearrangement uses TRBV18 and TRBJ1-5; the D is unclear. The CDR3 contains 13 residues. Germline loops: CDR1 KGHSH, CDR2 LQKENI. V lost 2 bases, J lost 0 bases, and 2 bases lay in between. This chain's CDR3 is CASSPASNQPQHF. CDR3 nucleotide sequence: TGTGCCAGCTCACCAGCTAGCAATCAGCCCCAGCATTTT.

The rearrangement uses TRBV15 and TRBJ2-7, with 8 bases fitting TRBD1. The CDR3 runs to 14 residues. With 5 bases clipped from V and 7 bases from J, the junction kept 10 bases outside the gene matches. The germline V gene encodes CDR1 LNHNV and CDR2 YYDKDF (reference sequence). This CDR3 is CATSGSGQGWEQYF. In DNA, the CDR3 is TGTGCCACCAGCGGATCAGGACAGGGTTGGGAGCAGTACTTC.

V gene TRBV11-2 combines with J gene TRBJ2-2; 9 bases map to TRBD1. CDR3 length: 14 amino acids. V dropped 3 bases and J dropped 4; count of bases not matched to a gene: 0. Germline V gives CDR1 SGHAT, CDR2 FQNNGV. CDR3 DNA sequence: TGTGCCAGCAGCTTGACAGGGGGCACCGGGGAGCTGTTTTTT. It encodes CASSLTGGTGELFF.

This clone is a singleton in its sample. The V and J genes are TRBV19 and TRBJ2-7; TRBD2 matches 10 bases. The ends lost 6 bases at V and 7 bases at J; junction bases unmatched: 15. Germline lookup yields CDR1 LNHDA and CDR2 SQIVND (reference sequence). There are 16 residues in the CDR3. The CDR3 DNA follows: TGTGCCAGTAGCCGCCTACCTTCTAGCGGGAGAGGTGAGCAGTACTTC. This gives the protein CASSRLPSSGRGEQYF.

The gene calls are TRBV6-5 and TRBJ1-3; no firm D call. Germline lookup yields CDR1 MNHEY and CDR2 SVGAGI. The CDR3 is 14 residues long. V shed 2 bases and J shed 0 bases, with 5 bases lying between them. The CDR3 protein is CASSYGLSGNTIYF. The CDR3 DNA reads as TGTGCCAGCAGTTACGGCCTCTCTGGAAACACCATATATTTT.

The rearrangement uses TRBV27 and TRBJ2-2; D ambiguous. This CDR3 is built from 15 residues. Germline CDR1 MNHEY, CDR2 SMNVEV (reference sequence). Trimming took 0 bases from V and 5 from J, leaving 10 bases between them. The CDR3 DNA sequence: TGTGCCAGCAGTTTATCGGTCCAGTCAACCGGGGAGCTGTTTTTT. Translation gives CASSLSVQSTGELFF.

This chain uses TRBV5-6 with TRBJ1-4; the match to TRBD1 covers 10 bases. The CDR3 extends over 19 amino acids. Germline CDR1 SGHDT, CDR2 YYEEEE. Trimming removed 3 bases from V and 8 bases from J; junction bases left unmatched: 19. In DNA, the CDR3 is TGTGCCAGCAGCTCGCCCCGGGACAGGGGAAGGTCGGAGTCGGAAAAACTGTTTTTT. Its protein is CASSSPRDRGRSESEKLFF.

The chain links TRBV7-2 to TRBJ2-5; perhaps TRBD2 as D (6 bases). The germline CDR1 and CDR2 sequences are SGHTA and FQGNSA. Between the trimmed V and J ends, which lost 5 bases and 4 bases, there was a span of 14 bases. The CDR3 has 14 amino acids. CDR3 region: CASSLGAGPETQYF. The CDR3 DNA reads as TGTGCCAGCAGCCTAGGGGCGGGGCCAGAGACCCAGTACTTC.

J is TRBJ2-5 and V is TRBV18; 11 bases line up with TRBD2. CDR3 size: 15 residues. The trim removed 2 bases at V and 3 bases at J, leaving 2 bases unmatched. Germline V gene data show CDR1 as KGHSH and CDR2 as LQKENI. The CDR3 coding sequence is TGTGCCAGCTCACCATCGACTAGCGGGGAAGAGACCCAGTACTTC. The encoded protein is CASSPSTSGEETQYF.